The T cell receptor beta chain described here comes from a study of T cells of healthy individuals. TCRdb itself ran the 5' RACE reads through MiXCR, one entry per CDR3 protein. The sample holds fewer than 90,000 distinct CDR3 sequences, roughly 5% seen once. This clonotype was seen repeatedly, ten times or more. CDR1 is SGHNT, CDR2 YENEEA, per germline. This CDR3 has 15 amino acids. V dropped 4 bases and J dropped 2 bases, with 12 bases sitting between them. The origin of this receptor is a female donor in good health. V and J are TRBV11-3 and TRBJ2-1; D gene ambiguous. CDR3 sequence reads: CASSSPSTPYNEQFF. CDR3 coding DNA: TGTGCCAGCAGCTCACCATCGACCCCCTACAATGAGCAGTTCTTC.